The entry below gives a single T cell receptor beta chain sequence along with its context. The data were produced by immunoSEQ multiplex PCR, yet TCRdb's version contains in-frame clones alone and is incomplete. Here the sample spans 130,000 to 150,000 clones, around nine tenths being singletons. This CDR3 has 14 residues. V was pared by 8 bases and J by 5 bases, with 10 bases of the junction left unmatched. Germline CDR1 SNHLY, CDR2 FYNNEI. These data originate in a study of blood T cell repertoires in COVID-19. The material sequenced was peripheral blood. The receptor comes from a woman between 50 and 59 years old with acute or convalescent COVID-19. The chain has TRBV2 and TRBJ2-7; TRBD2 aligns across 9 bases. The CDR3 coding sequence is TGTGCCAGCGCGAGGCGGGAGGGCTGGAACGAGCAGTACTTC. The encoded protein is CASARREGWNEQYF.